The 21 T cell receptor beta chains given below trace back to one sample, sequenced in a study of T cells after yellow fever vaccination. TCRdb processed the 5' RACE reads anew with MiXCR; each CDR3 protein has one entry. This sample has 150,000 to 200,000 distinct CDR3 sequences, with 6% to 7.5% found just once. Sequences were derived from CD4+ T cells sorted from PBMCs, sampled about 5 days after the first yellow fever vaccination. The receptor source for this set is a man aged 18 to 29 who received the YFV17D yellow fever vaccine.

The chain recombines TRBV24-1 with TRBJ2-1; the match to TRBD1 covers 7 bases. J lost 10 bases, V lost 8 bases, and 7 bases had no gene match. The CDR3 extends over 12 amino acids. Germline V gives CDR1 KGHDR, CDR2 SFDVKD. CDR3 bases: TGTGCCACCACCACACCGACAGGGGAGCAGTTCTTC. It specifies CATTTPTGEQFF.

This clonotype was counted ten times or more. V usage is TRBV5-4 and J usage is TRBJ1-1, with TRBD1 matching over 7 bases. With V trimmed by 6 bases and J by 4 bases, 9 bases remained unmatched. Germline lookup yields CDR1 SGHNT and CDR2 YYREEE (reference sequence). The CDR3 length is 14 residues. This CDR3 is CASKPTGLATEAFF. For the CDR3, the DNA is TGTGCCAGCAAGCCGACAGGGCTGGCCACTGAAGCTTTCTTT. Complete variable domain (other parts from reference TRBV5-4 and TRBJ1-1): ETGVTQSPTHLIKTRGQQVTLRCSSQSGHNTVSWYQQALGQGPQFIFQYYREEENGRGNFPPRFSGLQFPNYSSELNVNALELDDSALYLCASKPTGLATEAFFGQGTRLTVV.

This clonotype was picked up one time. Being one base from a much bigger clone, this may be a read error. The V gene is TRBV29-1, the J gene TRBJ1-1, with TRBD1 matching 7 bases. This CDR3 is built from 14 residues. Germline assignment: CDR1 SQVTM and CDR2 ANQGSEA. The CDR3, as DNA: TGCAGCGTTATGAGGGACAGTGGGGAGACTGAATCTTTCTTT. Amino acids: CSVMRDSGETESFF.

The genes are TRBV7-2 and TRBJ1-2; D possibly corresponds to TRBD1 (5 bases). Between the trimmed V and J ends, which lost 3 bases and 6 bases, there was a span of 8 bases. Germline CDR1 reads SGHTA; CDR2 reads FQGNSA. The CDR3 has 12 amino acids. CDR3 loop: CASSFRAHGYTF. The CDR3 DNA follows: TGTGCCAGCAGCTTCAGGGCGCATGGCTACACCTTC.

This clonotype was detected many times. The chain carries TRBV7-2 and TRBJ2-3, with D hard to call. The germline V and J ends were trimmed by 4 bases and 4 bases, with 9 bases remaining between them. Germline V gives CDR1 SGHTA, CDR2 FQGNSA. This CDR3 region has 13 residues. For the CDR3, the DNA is TGTGCCAGCAGCTGGAAGGGTTCAGATACGCAGTATTTT. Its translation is CASSWKGSDTQYF. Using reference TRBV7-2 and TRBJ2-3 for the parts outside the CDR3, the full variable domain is GAGVSQSPSNKVTEKGKDVELRCDPISGHTALYWYRQSLGQGLEFLIYFQGNSAPDKSGLPSDRFSAERTGGSVSTLTIQRTQQEDSAVYLCASSWKGSDTQYFGPGTRLTVL.

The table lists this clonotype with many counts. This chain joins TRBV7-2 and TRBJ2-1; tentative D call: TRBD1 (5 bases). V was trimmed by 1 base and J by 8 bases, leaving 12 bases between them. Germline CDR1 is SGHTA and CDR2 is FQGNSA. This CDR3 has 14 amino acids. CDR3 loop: CASSLGTLHDEQFF. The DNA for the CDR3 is TGTGCCAGCAGCTTAGGGACACTCCACGATGAGCAGTTCTTC.

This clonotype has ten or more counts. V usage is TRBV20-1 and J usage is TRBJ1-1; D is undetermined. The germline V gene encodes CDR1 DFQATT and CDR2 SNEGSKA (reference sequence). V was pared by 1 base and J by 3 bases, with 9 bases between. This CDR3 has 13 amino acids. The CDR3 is CSARGSLYTEAFF. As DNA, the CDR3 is TGCAGTGCTAGAGGTAGTTTGTACACTGAAGCTTTCTTT.

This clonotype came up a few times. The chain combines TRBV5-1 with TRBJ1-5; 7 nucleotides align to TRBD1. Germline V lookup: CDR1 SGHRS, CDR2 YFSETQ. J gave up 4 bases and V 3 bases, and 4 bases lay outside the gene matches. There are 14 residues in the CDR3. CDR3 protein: CASSYDRDNQPQHF. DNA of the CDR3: TGCGCCAGCAGCTACGACAGGGATAATCAGCCCCAGCATTTT.

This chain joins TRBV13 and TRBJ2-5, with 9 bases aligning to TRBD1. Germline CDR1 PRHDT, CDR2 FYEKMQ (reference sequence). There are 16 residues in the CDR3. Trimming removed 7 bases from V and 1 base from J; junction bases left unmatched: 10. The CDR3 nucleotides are TGTGCCAGCACGCCGGGGACAGGGAGTTTCCAAGAGACCCAGTACTTC. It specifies CASTPGTGSFQETQYF.

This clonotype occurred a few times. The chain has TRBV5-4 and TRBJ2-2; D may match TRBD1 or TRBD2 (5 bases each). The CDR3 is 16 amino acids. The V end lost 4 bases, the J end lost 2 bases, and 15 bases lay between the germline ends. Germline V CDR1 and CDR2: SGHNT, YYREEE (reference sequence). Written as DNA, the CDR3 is TGTGCCAGCAGCCCCGACGGGGCCTTTAACACCGGGGAGCTGTTTTTT. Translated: CASSPDGAFNTGELFF.

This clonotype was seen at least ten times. The CDR3 loop is CASSWRQGVYSPLHF. As DNA, the CDR3 is TGTGCCAGCAGTTGGCGACAGGGGGTTTATTCACCCCTCCACTTT. The chain is built from TRBV5-6 and TRBJ1-6; 9 bases are a match to TRBD1. This CDR3 contains 15 residues. J lost 8 bases, V lost 5 bases, and 8 bases had no gene match. Germline values: CDR1 SGHDT, CDR2 YYEEEE.

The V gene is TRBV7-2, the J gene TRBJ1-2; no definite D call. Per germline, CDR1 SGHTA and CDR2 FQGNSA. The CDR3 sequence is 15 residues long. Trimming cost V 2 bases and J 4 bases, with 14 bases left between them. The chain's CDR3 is CASSLSGGLSYGYTF. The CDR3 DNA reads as TGTGCCAGCAGCTTAAGCGGCGGCTTATCCTATGGCTACACCTTC. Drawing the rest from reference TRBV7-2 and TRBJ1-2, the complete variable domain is GAGVSQSPSNKVTEKGKDVELRCDPISGHTALYWYRQSLGQGLEFLIYFQGNSAPDKSGLPSDRFSAERTGGSVSTLTIQRTQQEDSAVYLCASSLSGGLSYGYTFGSGTRLTVV.

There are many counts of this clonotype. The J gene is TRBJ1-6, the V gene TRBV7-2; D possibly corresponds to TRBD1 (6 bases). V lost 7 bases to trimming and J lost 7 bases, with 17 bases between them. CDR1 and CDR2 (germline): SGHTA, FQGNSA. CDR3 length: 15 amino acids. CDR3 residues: CASMPPGHPNSPLHF. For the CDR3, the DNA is TGTGCCAGCATGCCCCCGGGACATCCCAATTCACCCCTCCACTTT.

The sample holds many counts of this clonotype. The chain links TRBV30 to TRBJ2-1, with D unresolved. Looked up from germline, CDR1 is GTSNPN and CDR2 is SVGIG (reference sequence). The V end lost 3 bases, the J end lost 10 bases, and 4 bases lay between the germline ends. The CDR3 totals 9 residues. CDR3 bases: TGTGCCTGGAGGCAGGAGCAGTTCTTC. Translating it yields CAWRQEQFF.

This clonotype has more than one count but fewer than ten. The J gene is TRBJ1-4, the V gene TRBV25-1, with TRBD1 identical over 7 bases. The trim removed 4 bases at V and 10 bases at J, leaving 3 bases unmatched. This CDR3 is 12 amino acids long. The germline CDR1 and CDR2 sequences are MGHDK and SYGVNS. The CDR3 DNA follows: TGTGCCAGCAGTGGGGACAGAGGAAAACTGTTTTTT. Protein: CASSGDRGKLFF.

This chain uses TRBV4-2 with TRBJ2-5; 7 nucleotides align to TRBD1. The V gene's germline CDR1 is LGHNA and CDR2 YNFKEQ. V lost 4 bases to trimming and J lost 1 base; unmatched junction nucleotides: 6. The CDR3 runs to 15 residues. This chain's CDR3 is CASSPYGTAQETQYF. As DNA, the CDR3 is TGTGCCAGCAGCCCTTACGGGACAGCCCAAGAGACCCAGTACTTC.

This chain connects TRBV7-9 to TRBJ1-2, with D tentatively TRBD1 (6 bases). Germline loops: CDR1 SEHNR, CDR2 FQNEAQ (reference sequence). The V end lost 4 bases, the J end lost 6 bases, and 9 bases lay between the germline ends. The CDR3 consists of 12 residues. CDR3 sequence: CASSSHRDGYTF. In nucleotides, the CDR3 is TGTGCCAGCAGCTCCCACAGGGATGGCTACACCTTC.

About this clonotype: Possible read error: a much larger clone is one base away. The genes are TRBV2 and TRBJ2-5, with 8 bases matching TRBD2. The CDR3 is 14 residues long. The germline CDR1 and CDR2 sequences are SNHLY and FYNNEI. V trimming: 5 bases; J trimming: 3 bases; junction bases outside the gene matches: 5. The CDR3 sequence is CASSRIAGKETQYF. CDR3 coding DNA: TGTGCCAGCAGTAGGATAGCGGGGAAAGAGACCCAGTACTTC.

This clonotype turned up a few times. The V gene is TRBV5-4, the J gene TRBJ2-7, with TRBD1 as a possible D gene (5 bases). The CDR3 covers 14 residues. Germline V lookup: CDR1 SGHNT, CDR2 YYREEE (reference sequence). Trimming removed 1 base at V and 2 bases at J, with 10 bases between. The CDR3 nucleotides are TGTGCCAGCAGCTTGCAAGACAGAGCCTACGAGCAGTACGTC. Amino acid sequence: CASSLQDRAYEQYV.

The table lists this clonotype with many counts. The CDR3 DNA sequence: TGTGCCAGCAGCACCCCCTCTGATACGCAGTATTTT. Translated: CASSTPSDTQYF. The V gene is TRBV12-3 or TRBV12-4, the J gene TRBJ2-3; unclear D gene. V was trimmed by 6 bases and J by 6 bases, leaving 10 bases between them. This CDR3 is 12 amino acids long.

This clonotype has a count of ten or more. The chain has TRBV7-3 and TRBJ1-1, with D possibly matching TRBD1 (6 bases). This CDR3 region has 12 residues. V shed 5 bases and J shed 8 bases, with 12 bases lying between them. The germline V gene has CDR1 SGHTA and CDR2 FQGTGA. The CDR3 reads CASSISDREAFF. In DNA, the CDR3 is TGTGCCAGCAGCATTTCGGACAGAGAAGCTTTCTTT.